The present entry profiles one T cell receptor beta chain with its context. This clone was recorded a few times. Its antigen remains unidentified. The record has no base qualities; no much larger clone is one base away. This specimen comes from a study of cytomegalovirus exposure and HLA in healthy donors (TCRdb year 2017). In the study overall: An earlier analysis of some 600 of the donors reported 276 Gb of sequence data and some 110 million unique TCR beta sequences obtained from some 170 million T cells. An early release covering over 500 HLA-typed donors comprised approximately 300 gigabases of sequencing data and approximately 85 million unique TCR sequences. Among the roughly 400 genotyped donors, 81% belonged to the genetic ancestry cluster associated with self-reported Caucasian donors. The study was designed to test whether signatures of past pathogen exposure could be identified by cataloging public T cell receptors. Using immunosequencing, the study profiled T cell repertoires from 500 to 800 subjects and related those repertoires to cytomegalovirus serostatus. In addition to the first cohort of 666 subjects, a separate validation cohort of 120 different subjects was used. To predict cytomegalovirus infection status, the study brought together high-throughput TCR immunosequencing, statistical association of individual TCRs with disease status, and machine learning. A later analysis re-analyzed previously published TCR beta repertoires from 660 or so donors and added high-resolution HLA genotyping to study TCR occurrence patterns. The later analysis used no new phenotypic data to find candidate immune exposures, relying instead on TCR beta sequences and their occurrence across donors. An earlier analysis of approximately 630 of the donors applied high-throughput TCR beta sequencing to assess whether each TCR beta V gene segment acted as functional or pseudogenic. Donor age, sex, ethnicity and CMV serostatus were compiled alongside the repertoire data. In a later genetic analysis, genome-wide SNP genotypes for about 65% of the roughly 670 donors were used, and that subset was treated as a discovery cohort. Every repertoire in the discovery cohort had been generated on one and the same sequencing platform. HLA typing covered class I and class II loci at four-digit resolution. Typing coverage differed by locus: A, B, C, DRB1 and DQB1 were typed in roughly 629-640 donors, DQA1 in 522, DPA1 in 600 to 610, and DPB1 in 450 to 480. About five DR-DQ haplotypes were treated as single units for association and clustering because of strong linkage in the cohort. Across roughly 420 genotyped donors of the cohort, an average of roughly 250,000 unique TCR beta nucleotide sequences per donor were sequenced, and roughly 17% of those sequences were non-productive. Results and caveats for the whole study, not just this receptor: Broadly in line with IMGT annotations, most TCR beta V segments showed up in productive rearrangements about 87% or about 30% of the time in an earlier analysis of some 590 of the donors. A few of the identified cytomegalovirus-associated TCR beta chains were confirmed in vitro to be specific for cytomegalovirus antigens. Roughly uniform sequencing depth across donors was assumed in presence/absence analyses, although this assumption may not hold. A cluster of highly shared sequence variants was judged likely to be a technical artifact of the sequencing pipeline. When HLA alleles, especially DR and DQ, strongly co-occurred, TCR associations were difficult to assign to individual alleles. A total of around 150 TCR beta chains were listed by the study as associated with cytomegalovirus. In a later analysis, most CMV-associated TCR beta chains were found to appear HLA-restricted, with HLA associations seemingly driven largely by CMV exposure. A later analysis found that HLA-associated TCR beta chains were more clonally expanded and had lower generation probabilities than equally common non-associated chains. The earlier analysis of some 560 of the donors excluded around 17 rarely observed V segments, including chromosome 9 orphons, because counts were too low. In this cohort, only TCR beta chains were sequenced, and detectable features were limited by the absence of alpha or paired-chain data. Because HLA typing was unavailable for some donors at each locus, only the typed subset was used in association tests. According to a later analysis, parvovirus B19, influenza, CMV and Epstein-Barr virus appeared linked to several top co-occurrence clusters. According to a later genetic analysis, donors in an Asian-associated ancestry cluster had fewer N-insertions in productive TCRs than the approximately 700-donor mean. In a later genetic analysis, a missense DCLRE1C variant was associated with V-gene and J-gene trimming of TCR beta chains, and the association was replicated in an independent cohort. Most TCR sequences were seen in very few donors, while some public TCRs were found in many individuals. A further reported finding was that TCR beta sequences accurately predicted the HLA-A and HLA-B alleles for most subjects in the first cohort. CMV serostatus was the only immune exposure information available for the cohort. The authors suggested that the approach could potentially be extended to other disease states and immunological phenotypes. Correlated functional status among segregating V segments might reflect linkage disequilibrium, but an unknown experimental factor could not be ruled out. Cytomegalovirus status was reported to be diagnosed by the classifier with high specificity and sensitivity in both the original and validation cohorts. A later analysis found that TCR association rates varied across HLA loci, with DRB1 alleles showing the most associated TCRs and HLA-C alleles the fewest. At a false discovery rate of 0.05, a later analysis linked fewer than 20,000 TCR beta sequences to specific HLA alleles.

The cohort was made up of 666 healthy bone marrow donors. At the time of sampling, every cohort member was nominally healthy, though immune exposures that went unrecorded were likely present. The donor was CMV seropositive and was included in the group of 250 to 300 seropositive cohort members. A peripheral blood sample was collected from each donor, and TCR beta sequencing was performed on peripheral blood mononuclear cells. Genomic DNA was extracted from the blood cell samples with the Qiagen DNeasy Blood Extraction Kit. Preparation of the library involved the immunoSEQ multiplex PCR assay. A mixture of 60 forward primers for TCR Vbeta segments and 13 reverse primers for TCR Jbeta segments was used in the multiplex PCR. A multiplex PCR assay on genomic DNA amplified the CDR3 region of rearranged TCR beta genes. The amplified TCR beta libraries were sequenced on the Illumina HiSeq System as 87-base-pair reads. Processing in the source paper ran as follows. A later analysis tallied approximately 87 million unique TCR beta chains across the approximately 670 repertoires, and about 10 million of those chains were shared by two or more donors. To remove PCR and sequencing errors, raw reads were error-corrected and collapsed into unique sequences using a nearest-neighbor algorithm that merged closely related sequences. CDR3 sequences were aligned to IMGT reference sequences to assign V, D and J gene segments. For a sequence to be retained, a match of at least six nucleotides was required to both a V gene segment and a J gene segment. Rearrangements were classified as productive when the CDR3 lacked stop codons and remained in frame with V and J, and all other rearrangements were classified as non-productive. CDR3 was defined according to IMGT convention as the region running from the second conserved V-encoded cysteine to the conserved J-encoded phenylalanine. Sequences without an unambiguous match to a single V gene segment were excluded from the earlier analysis of several hundred of the donors. In an earlier analysis of approximately 500 of the donors, a V segment was called functional when productive rearrangements were above 56.7%, and segregating when the standard deviation between donors exceeded 5%. A statistical classification framework was built to diagnose cytomegalovirus status from the catalog of TCR beta chain sequences. V and J gene assignment, in a later analysis, came from comparing TCR nucleotide sequences with IMGT/GENE-DB human TR gene sequences. A later analysis assigned CDR3 sequences and most-parsimonious VDJ recombination scenarios with the TCRdist pipeline. In a later analysis, each TCR beta chain was defined by its CDR3 amino acid sequence together with its V-gene family, and reads lacking a unique V-gene family were excluded. To address suspected cross-contamination and a sequencing artifact, a later analysis removed over 500 highly shared, low-generation-probability nucleotide sequences. For each public chain, a later analysis derived a clonal expansion index from normalized ranks of inferred template counts within each repertoire. In a later analysis, generation probabilities were computed using a VDJ recombination model fitted to out-of-frame rearrangements, and the results were checked against IGoR. In a later analysis, hypergeometric tests were used to score TCR-TCR, TCR-HLA and TCR-CMV co-occurrence, with a repertoire-size bias correction applied to TCR pairs. To estimate false discovery rates, a later analysis permuted the HLA or CMV assignments 20 times. In a later analysis, co-occurring TCRs were grouped using DBSCAN, and TCRdist sequence similarity was added for clustering within HLA-allele-positive subsets. Repertoires with fewer than 30,000 or more than 120,000 public chains were left out of co-occurrence clustering, as were about five repertoires with anomalous nucleotide sharing. Sourced from immuneACCESS, this table was stored by TCRdb with only in-frame sequences that have V and J called. A share of the clones is absent; for the studies checked, an unresolved V gene accounts for under half, and the remainder has no known explanation. V and J calls plus clone size are reproduced from that table; the DNA served to infer D and trimming. This sample has more than 150,000 clones in its table, and roughly 78% of those were observed once. The ten largest clones capture roughly 1.5% of the sample.

The receptor's source is a girl aged 5 to 17 in good health and CMV-seropositive. Sequencing used PBMCs.

The DNA reads TGTGCCAGCGGGGGGACTAGCGGGGTGGATACGCAGTATTTT. Translation gives CASGGTSGVDTQYF. The rearrangement combines TRBV6-1 with TRBJ2-3; 13 central bases correspond to TRBD2. The CDR3 runs 14 residues from the cysteine to the phenylalanine. Only the CDR3 DNA stays, 42 bases, in frame from base 1. Reading the germline V gene gives CDR1 MNHNS and CDR2 SASEGT. Trimming takes 8 bases off V and 6 bases off J; junction bases not matched to a gene: 5.